Given below is one T cell receptor (beta chain) in context. Per germline, CDR1 SEHNR and CDR2 FQNEAQ (reference sequence). This CDR3 has 16 amino acids. V gave up 2 bases and J gave up 8 bases; unmatched junction bases: 9. This specimen comes from a study of blood T cells in healthy people across ages. Combining a sample-barcoded 5' primer with a J-beta primer mix, a second PCR ran for 7 to 11 cycles. TCRdb re-called the 5' RACE reads with MiXCR, one entry per CDR3 protein. The table shows around 600,000 distinct CDR3 sequences, with more than 45% occurring only once. The chain carries TRBV7-9 and TRBJ1-4, with 9 nucleotides matching TRBD1. This TCR derives from a man aged 80 or over in good health. Sequenced sample: blood. Here the CDR3 reads CASSLNPRTGDEKLFF. In DNA, the CDR3 is TGTGCCAGCAGCTTAAACCCCAGGACAGGGGACGAAAAACTGTTTTTT. Full variable domain (remainder filled in from reference TRBV7-9 and TRBJ1-4): DTGVSQNPRHKITKRGQNVTFRCDPISEHNRLYWYRQTLGQGPEFLTYFQNEAQLEKSRLLSDRFSAERPKGSFSTLEIQRTEQGDSAMYLCASSLNPRTGDEKLFFGSGTQLSVL.